These T cell receptor beta chains were read from a single sample in a study of blood T cell repertoires in COVID-19. Sequencing was performed with immunoSEQ multiplex PCR; in TCRdb, only in-frame clones are kept and a portion is missing. The sample has around 310,000 clones, around 91% seen once. The sequenced material came from peripheral blood. These TCRs come from a woman between 40 and 50 years old with COVID-19, enrolled during active disease. Each CDR3 is given with its conserved first and last residue. The order of the fields is J gene, V gene, D gene, clone size, CDR3 DNA, CDR3 protein. A D gene is named only where the DNA matches it firmly. The listing skips clone size in some rows; elsewhere it reads once, few, many or a size class.

TRBJ2-2 | TRBV9 | TRBD2 | . | TGTGCCAGCAGCGTAGCTTTTGGACTAGCGATGAACACCGGGGAGCTGTTTTTT | CASSVAFGLAMNTGELFF
TRBJ2-7 | TRBV7-2 | TRBD2 | . | TGTGCCAGCAGCTTAACCCATAGCGGGGGGAGCTCCTACGAGCAGTACTTC | CASSLTHSGGSSYEQYF
TRBJ1-1 | TRBV4-3 | . | . | TGCGCCAGCAGCCAAGATCTGGGAGTCAACACTGAAGCTTTCTTT | CASSQDLGVNTEAFF
TRBJ2-7 | TRBV28 | TRBD1 | . | TGTGCCAGCAGGCGACAGGGGCCTTCCTACGAGCAGTACTTC | CASRRQGPSYEQYF
TRBJ1-1 | TRBV6-4 | TRBD1 | . | TGTGCCAGCAGTCCCGAGACAGGGGCAGGTGCTTTCTTT | CASSPETGAGAFF
TRBJ1-2 | TRBV10-3 | . | . | TGTGCCATCAGTTCGTCTACCCTCCGCCGACATAACGATGGCTACACCTTC | CAISSSTLRRHNDGYTF
TRBJ2-3 | TRBV28 | . | . | TGTGCCAGCAGTTCCCCTTCCCAGATATCCGTAAGCACAGATACGCAGTATTTT | CASSSPSQISVSTDTQYF
TRBJ2-3 | TRBV19 | . | . | TGTGCCAGTAGTGAGGGTCGGTTCCTGAGCACAGATACGCAGTATTTT | CASSEGRFLSTDTQYF
TRBJ1-6 | TRBV7-9 | . | . | TGTGCCAGCAGCCCGGCAAGGGGCTCCTATAATTCACCCCTCCACTTT | CASSPARGSYNSPLHF
TRBJ1-3 | TRBV6-4 | . | . | TGTGCCAGCAGCACCCTAGGGGCACACCGTCCTGGAAACACCATATATTTT | CASSTLGAHRPGNTIYF
TRBJ1-6 | TRBV9 | . | . | TGTGCCAGCAGCTCCCAGGGTATACATAATTCACCCCTCCACTTT | CASSSQGIHNSPLHF
TRBJ1-5 | TRBV5-8 | . | . | TGTGCCAGCAGCCAGCACCAGGCAGGGCATCAGCCCCAGCATTTT | CASSQHQAGHQPQHF
TRBJ2-1 | TRBV4-1 | TRBD1 | . | TGCGCCAGCAGCCCCTTGGGACAGGGTGTCAATGAGCAGTTCTTC | CASSPLGQGVNEQFF
TRBJ1-3 | TRBV2 | TRBD1 | . | TGTGCCAGCAGGACAGGGGGAACCTCCCCAAACACCATATATTTT | CASRTGGTSPNTIYF
TRBJ2-3 | TRBV28 | TRBD2 | . | TGTGCCAGCAGTCGGACTAGACCTAATACGCAGTATTTT | CASSRTRPNTQYF
TRBJ2-3 | TRBV5-8 | TRBD2 | . | TGTGCCAGCAGTCCTGGACTAGCGGGAGGGCTCAGGACAGATACGCAGTATTTT | CASSPGLAGGLRTDTQYF
TRBJ2-7 | TRBV6-5 | TRBD2 | . | TGTGCCAGCAGTCTAGCGGGCTCCTACGAGCAGTACTTC | CASSLAGSYEQYF
TRBJ1-2 | TRBV30 | TRBD1 | . | TGTGCCTGGAGTGACCGGGACAGGGTATTTTCGGTCTATGGCTACACCTTC | CAWSDRDRVFSVYGYTF
TRBJ2-7 | TRBV28 | TRBD1 | . | TGTGCCAGCAGCCACCGGGACAGGGCCCTCTCCTACGAGCAGTACTTC | CASSHRDRALSYEQYF
TRBJ1-4 | TRBV2 | . | . | TGTGCCAGCAGGATCGACAGGCTTGCAACTAATGAAAAACTGTTTTTT | CASRIDRLATNEKLFF
TRBJ1-1 | TRBV11-3 | TRBD1 | once | TGTGCCAGCAGCCCACAGGGGGTGTACACTGAAGCTTTCTTT | CASSPQGVYTEAFF
TRBJ1-6 | TRBV7-9 | TRBD1 | few | TGTGCCAGCAGCCCAGGACAGGGGAGCAGTTCACCCCTCCACTTT | CASSPGQGSSSPLHF
TRBJ2-5 | TRBV15 | . | once | TGTGCCACCAGCAGAGTGAGACAGCGAGACGAGACCCAGTACTTC | CATSRVRQRDETQYF
TRBJ1-1 | TRBV28 | TRBD1 | . | TGTGCCGGCAGTTCGCCAGGGGGCACTGAAGCTTTCTTT | CAGSSPGGTEAFF
TRBJ2-1 | TRBV12-5 | . | . | TGTGCTAGTGCCTGGAGCGGACAGAGATCCAATGAGCAGTTCTTC | CASAWSGQRSNEQFF
TRBJ1-4 | TRBV2 | . | once | TGTGCCAGTAACAGGGCGACTAATGAAAAACTGTTTTTT | CASNRATNEKLFF
TRBJ1-5 | TRBV7-2 | . | . | TGTGCCAGCAGCATATTTCAGGGACAACCCCAGCATTTT | CASSIFQGQPQHF
TRBJ2-1 | TRBV3-1/TRBV3-2 | TRBD1 | . | TGTGCCAGCAGCCTACCGGGACAGGGCCCTCCGAAGCAGTTCTTC | CASSLPGQGPPKQFF
TRBJ1-3 | TRBV18 | TRBD1 | . | TGTGCCAGCTCAGCTATACGACAGGGGGATTCTGGAAACACCATATATTTT | CASSAIRQGDSGNTIYF
TRBJ1-1 | TRBV5-4 | TRBD1 | . | TGTGCCAGCAGCTCAGGGGGAACAGGCGACACTGAAGCTTTCTTT | CASSSGGTGDTEAFF
TRBJ1-5 | TRBV5-8 | TRBD1 | . | TGTGCCAGCAGCTTCACAGGGGTGACGCAGCCCCAGCATTTT | CASSFTGVTQPQHF